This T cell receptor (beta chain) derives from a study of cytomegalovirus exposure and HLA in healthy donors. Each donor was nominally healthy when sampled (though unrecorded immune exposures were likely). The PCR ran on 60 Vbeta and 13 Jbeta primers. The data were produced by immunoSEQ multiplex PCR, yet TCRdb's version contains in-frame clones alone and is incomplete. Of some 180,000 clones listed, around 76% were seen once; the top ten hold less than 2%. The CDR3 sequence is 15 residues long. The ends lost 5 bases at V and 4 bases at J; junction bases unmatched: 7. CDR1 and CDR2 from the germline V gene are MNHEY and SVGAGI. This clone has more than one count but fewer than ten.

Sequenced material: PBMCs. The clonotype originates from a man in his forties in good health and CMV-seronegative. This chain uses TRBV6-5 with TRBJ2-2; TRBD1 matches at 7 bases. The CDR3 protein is CASSPDRVITGELFF. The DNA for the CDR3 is TGTGCCAGCAGTCCTGACAGGGTAATCACCGGGGAGCTGTTTTTT.